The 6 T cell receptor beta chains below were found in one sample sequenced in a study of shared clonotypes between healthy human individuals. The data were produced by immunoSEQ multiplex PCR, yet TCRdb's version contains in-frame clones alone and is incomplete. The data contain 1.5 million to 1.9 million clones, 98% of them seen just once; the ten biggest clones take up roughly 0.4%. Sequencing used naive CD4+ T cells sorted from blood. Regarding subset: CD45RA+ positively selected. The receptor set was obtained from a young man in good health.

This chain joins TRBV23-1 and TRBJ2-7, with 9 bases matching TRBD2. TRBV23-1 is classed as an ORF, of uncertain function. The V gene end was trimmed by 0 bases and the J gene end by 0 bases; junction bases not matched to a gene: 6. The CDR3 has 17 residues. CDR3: CASSQSNSGRSSYEQYF. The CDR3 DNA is TGCGCCAGCAGTCAATCGAACAGCGGGAGGTCCTCCTACGAGCAGTACTTC.

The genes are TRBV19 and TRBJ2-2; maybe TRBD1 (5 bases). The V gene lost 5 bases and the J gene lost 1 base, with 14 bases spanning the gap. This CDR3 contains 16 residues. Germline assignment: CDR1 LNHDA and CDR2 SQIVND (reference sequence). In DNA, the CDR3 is TGTGCCAGTAGTCAAAGGGCAGGGTGGAACACCGGGGAGCTGTTTTTT. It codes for CASSQRAGWNTGELFF.

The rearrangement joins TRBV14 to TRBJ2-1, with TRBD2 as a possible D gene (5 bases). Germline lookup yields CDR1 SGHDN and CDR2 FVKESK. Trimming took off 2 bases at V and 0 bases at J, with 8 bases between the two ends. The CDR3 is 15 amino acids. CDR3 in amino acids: CASSQRAGSYNEQFF. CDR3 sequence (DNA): TGTGCCAGCAGCCAACGGGCGGGCTCCTACAATGAGCAGTTCTTC.

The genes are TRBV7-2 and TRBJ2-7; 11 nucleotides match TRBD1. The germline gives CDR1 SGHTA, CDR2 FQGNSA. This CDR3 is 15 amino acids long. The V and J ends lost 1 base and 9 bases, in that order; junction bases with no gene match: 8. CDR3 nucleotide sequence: TGTGCCAGCAGCTTAGTTGGGACAGGGGGGTCATGGCAGTACTTC. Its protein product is CASSLVGTGGSWQYF.

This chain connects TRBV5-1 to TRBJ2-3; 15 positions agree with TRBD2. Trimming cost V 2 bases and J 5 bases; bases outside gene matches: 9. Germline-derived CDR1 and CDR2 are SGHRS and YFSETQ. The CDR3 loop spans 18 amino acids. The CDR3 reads CASSFQGLAGGPGDTQYF. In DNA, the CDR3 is TGCGCCAGCAGCTTTCAAGGACTAGCGGGAGGGCCGGGAGATACGCAGTATTTT.

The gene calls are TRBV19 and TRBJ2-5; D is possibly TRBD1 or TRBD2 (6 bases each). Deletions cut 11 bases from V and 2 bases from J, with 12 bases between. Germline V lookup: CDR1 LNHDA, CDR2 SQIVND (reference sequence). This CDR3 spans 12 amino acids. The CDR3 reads CASRGRQETQYF. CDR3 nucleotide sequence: TGTGCCTCCCGGGGGCGGCAAGAGACCCAGTACTTC.